These 31 T cell receptor beta chains came from one sample sequenced in a study of CD8 T cells in ankylosing spondylitis. Findings and caveats of the study: It appeared that ankylosing spondylitis blood was characterized by a TCR beta motif of under ten highly homologous variants.

Their target antigens are unknown. A single record per CDR3 protein comes from TCRdb applying MiXCR to the 5' RACE reads. The sample lists roughly 470,000 distinct CDR3 sequences; roughly a quarter were seen once. The sequencing sample was made of blood, either unsorted or a sorted T cell fraction (not recorded which). The receptors were sampled from a male donor with ankylosing spondylitis.

The table lists this clonotype with a few counts. The rearrangement uses TRBV6-1 and TRBJ2-3, with D perhaps TRBD2 (6 bases). V gave up 6 bases and J gave up 5 bases, with 18 bases separating them. CDR1 is MNHNS, CDR2 SASEGT, per germline. The CDR3 runs 15 residues. For the CDR3, the DNA is TGTGCCAGCAGCCCCGGGGTTCGGGAGCGAGATACGCAGTATTTT. Residues: CASSPGVRERDTQYF.

This clonotype was detected a few times. The chain carries TRBV5-1 and TRBJ2-7; 7 nucleotides match TRBD1. The V gene's germline CDR1 is SGHRS and CDR2 YFSETQ. The CDR3 consists of 14 residues. J lost 2 bases, V lost 2 bases, and 4 bases had no gene match. CDR3 protein: CASSLWDRAYEQYF. In DNA form, the CDR3 reads TGCGCCAGCAGCTTATGGGACAGAGCCTACGAGCAGTACTTC.

This clonotype was seen more than once but under ten times. This chain connects TRBV5-1 to TRBJ1-2; D not certain. Between the trimmed V and J ends, which lost 2 bases and 4 bases, there was a span of 9 bases. CDR3 size: 13 residues. Germline V gene lookup returns CDR1 SGHRS and CDR2 YFSETQ. CDR3 amino acids: CASSFLGGYGYTF. The CDR3 coding sequence is TGCGCCAGCAGCTTTTTAGGCGGCTATGGCTACACCTTC.

V and J are TRBV6-2 or TRBV6-3 and TRBJ2-7, with D possibly being TRBD2 (6 bases). The ends were cut back, 0 bases at V and 2 bases at J, with 11 bases in the middle. The CDR3 is 15 amino acids. The germline CDR1 and CDR2 sequences are MNHEY and SVGEGT. The CDR3 sequence is CASSYSGTHTYEQYV. DNA for the CDR3: TGTGCCAGCAGTTACTCCGGGACTCATACCTACGAGCAGTACGTC.

A few counts support this clonotype. Relative to the germline gene, one junction end is altered; a read error may explain this. The rearrangement joins TRBV5-1 to TRBJ2-3; TRBD2 is a possible D gene (5 bases). CDR1 SGHRS and CDR2 YFSETQ come from the germline V gene. The CDR3 consists of 15 residues. The CDR3 sequence: CATSASGGLTDTQYF. The CDR3 coding sequence is TGCGCCACCAGCGCCAGCGGAGGATTAACAGATACGCAGTATTTT. The full variable domain, in which reference TRBV5-1 and TRBJ2-3 provide the parts outside the CDR3, is KAGVTQTPRYLIKTRGQQVTLSCSPISGHRSVSWYQQTPGQGLQFLFEYFSETQRNKGNFPGRFSGRQFSNSRSEMNVSTLELGDSALYLCATSASGGLTDTQYFGPGTRLTVL.

This chain uses TRBV5-1 with TRBJ2-7; TRBD2 aligns across 8 bases. The germline V gene encodes CDR1 SGHRS and CDR2 YFSETQ. The CDR3 is made up of 14 amino acids. V shed 5 bases and J 3 bases; nucleotides not matched to a gene: 7. This CDR3 is CASRTGGVGYEQYF. Written as DNA, the CDR3 is TGCGCCAGCAGAACCGGGGGGGTCGGCTACGAGCAGTACTTC.

This clonotype was detected a few times. The chain recombines TRBV11-2 with TRBJ2-3; TRBD2 might be the D (6 bases). The CDR3 is made up of 19 amino acids. Germline assignment: CDR1 SGHAT and CDR2 FQNNGV. The V end lost 5 bases, the J end lost 4 bases, and 28 bases lay between the germline ends. The CDR3 here is CASSKMGRSSATRADTQYF. CDR3 coding DNA: TGTGCCAGCAGCAAAATGGGAAGGTCTAGCGCAACGAGGGCAGATACGCAGTATTTT.

This clonotype has more than one count but fewer than ten. V is TRBV7-2 and J is TRBJ2-5, with 7 nucleotides matching TRBD1. The CDR3 sequence is 15 residues long. Per germline, CDR1 SGHTA and CDR2 FQGNSA. The trim removed 3 bases at V and 1 base at J, leaving 5 bases unmatched. CDR3 sequence (DNA): TGTGCCAGCAGCTTCCATCGGGACAGCCAAGAGACCCAGTACTTC. Its translation: CASSFHRDSQETQYF.

This clonotype appeared many times. At one boundary the junction diverges from the germline segment, which might be a read error. The chain is built from TRBV5-1 and TRBJ1-1; D is unresolved. The CDR3 length is 13 residues. The germline V gene encodes CDR1 SGHRS and CDR2 YFSETQ. The CDR3 DNA is TGTGCCAGCAGCCCGACACGTAACACTGAAGCTTTCTTT. Amino acid sequence: CASSPTRNTEAFF.

This chain links TRBV15 with TRBJ2-7; 8 nucleotides agree with TRBD2. The CDR3 sequence is 14 residues long. CDR1 is LNHNV, CDR2 YYDKDF, per germline (reference sequence). With 5 bases clipped from V and 10 bases from J, the junction kept 13 bases outside the gene matches. The CDR3 DNA reads TGTGCCACCAGCGGATTGGGACTAGATCGTCCCCAGTACTTC. Amino acid sequence: CATSGLGLDRPQYF. Full variable domain (rest looked up from reference TRBV15 and TRBJ2-7): DAMVIQNPRYQVTQFGKPVTLSCSQTLNHNVMYWYQQKSSQAPKLLFHYYDKDFNNEADTPDNFQSRRPNTSFCFLDIRSPGLGDTAMYLCATSGLGLDRPQYFGPGTRLTVT.

The CDR3 nucleotides read TGTGCCATCAGTGAGTCGTGGACAGTTAGCTCCTACGAGCAGTACTTC. Residues: CAISESWTVSSYEQYF. The chain uses TRBV10-3 and TRBJ2-7; D possibly corresponds to TRBD1 (6 bases). Trimming took 0 bases from V and 0 from J, leaving 12 bases between them. Germline CDR1 and CDR2: ENHRY and SYGVKD. The CDR3 consists of 16 residues.

This clonotype was seen more than once but under ten times. The chain carries TRBV14 and TRBJ2-7, with 14 positions matching TRBD2. Germline CDR1 SGHDN, CDR2 FVKESK. This CDR3 spans 15 amino acids. With 4 bases clipped from V and 5 bases from J, the junction kept 4 bases outside the gene matches. This CDR3 is CASSPGLAGVHEQYV. In DNA, the CDR3 is TGTGCCAGCAGCCCGGGACTAGCGGGAGTTCACGAGCAGTACGTC.

This clonotype was observed a few times. The chain has TRBV11-2 and TRBJ2-7; TRBD2 is a possible D gene (6 bases). Trimming removed 4 bases from V and 1 base from J, with 17 bases in between. CDR3 length: 16 residues. CDR1 and CDR2 (germline): SGHAT, FQNNGV. The CDR3 coding sequence is TGTGCCAGCAGCTCCACTCGGGGGAGAGGGTCCTACGAGCAGTACTTC. It yields the protein CASSSTRGRGSYEQYF. Using reference TRBV11-2 and TRBJ2-7 for the parts outside the CDR3, the full variable domain is EAGVAQSPRYKIIEKRQSVAFWCNPISGHATLYWYQQILGQGPKLLIQFQNNGVVDDSQLPKDRFSAERLKGVDSTLKIQPAKLEDSAVYLCASSSTRGRGSYEQYFGPGTRLTVT.

J is TRBJ2-7 and V is TRBV3-1; D may be TRBD2 (7 bases). Germline CDR1 and CDR2: LGHDT and YNNKEL (reference sequence). V shed 5 bases and J shed 2 bases, with 16 bases lying between them. This CDR3 comprises 15 residues. The CDR3, as DNA: TGTGCCAGCAGCGGGGGGCGGGAGACCGCCTACGAGCAGTACTTC. Translated: CASSGGRETAYEQYF.

This chain links TRBV5-1 with TRBJ1-2, with D tentatively TRBD1 (6 bases). CDR1 and CDR2 from the germline V gene are SGHRS and YFSETQ. V gave up 2 bases and J gave up 4 bases, with 12 bases separating them. The CDR3 covers 14 residues. The CDR3 sequence is CASSFTGFRYGYTF. DNA for the CDR3: TGCGCCAGCAGCTTTACAGGGTTTCGCTATGGCTACACCTTC.

This clonotype was observed a few times. The J gene is TRBJ1-2, the V gene TRBV29-1, with 7 bases that match TRBD1. This CDR3 is built from 12 residues. The germline V gene encodes CDR1 SQVTM and CDR2 ANQGSEA. V dropped 1 base and J dropped 11; count of bases not matched to a gene: 7. DNA for the CDR3: TGCAGCGTTGAAGTAGGGCAGGGGGATTACACCTTC. Its protein is CSVEVGQGDYTF.

This clonotype appeared a few times. The rearrangement links TRBV5-6 to TRBJ1-3; D unclear. The CDR3 sequence is 15 residues long. Per germline, CDR1 SGHDT and CDR2 YYEEEE. V dropped 5 bases and J dropped 2 bases, with 14 bases sitting between them. The CDR3 region has the DNA TGTGCCAGCAGGACGGGAATGGGGACTGGAAACACCATATATTTT. This codes for CASRTGMGTGNTIYF. The full variable domain, completed using reference TRBV5-6 and TRBJ1-3, is DAGVTQSPTHLIKTRGQQVTLRCSPKSGHDTVSWYQQALGQGPQFIFQYYEEEERQRGNFPDRFSGHQFPNYSSELNVNALLLGDSALYLCASRTGMGTGNTIYFGEGSWLTVV.

This clonotype turned up a few times. The chain joins TRBV10-3 to TRBJ2-1; D unresolved. In germline, CDR1 is ENHRY, CDR2 SYGVKD. The CDR3 spans 13 residues. V was trimmed by 6 bases and J by 4 bases, leaving 10 bases between them. This CDR3 reads CAIRVVGYNEQFF. DNA for the CDR3: TGTGCCATCAGAGTCGTGGGGTACAATGAGCAGTTCTTC.

This clonotype was picked up a small number of times. This sequence joins TRBV3-1 and TRBJ2-7, with 11 bases matching TRBD1. Germline trimming cut 3 bases from V and 6 bases from J; bases unmatched to any gene: 7. The CDR3 is 15 amino acids. The germline gives CDR1 LGHDT, CDR2 YNNKEL (reference sequence). CDR3 sequence: CASSQMRTGGAEQYF. CDR3 nucleotide sequence: TGTGCCAGCAGCCAGATGAGGACAGGGGGCGCCGAGCAGTACTTC.

This clonotype occurred once. The genes are TRBV11-2 and TRBJ1-3; D gene unclear. V lost 5 bases to trimming and J lost 0 bases, with 8 bases between them. Germline assignment: CDR1 SGHAT and CDR2 FQNNGV. The CDR3 runs to 14 residues. DNA of the CDR3: TGTGCCAGCAGCAGCTGGGGCTCTGGAAACACCATATATTTT. As protein: CASSSWGSGNTIYF.

The chain employs TRBV5-1 and TRBJ2-1; 9 nucleotides line up with TRBD2. The CDR3 runs 16 residues. The junction had 5 bases not matched to a gene; V was cut back by 1 base and J by 3 bases. Germline loops: CDR1 SGHRS, CDR2 YFSETQ. Here the CDR3 reads CASSLFSGSVYNEQFF. CDR3 in DNA: TGCGCCAGCAGCTTGTTTAGCGGGAGCGTCTACAATGAGCAGTTCTTC.

This clonotype has more than one count but fewer than ten. The chain recombines TRBV5-1 with TRBJ2-3; D not certain. CDR1 is SGHRS, CDR2 YFSETQ, per germline. Between the trimmed V and J ends, which lost 1 base and 4 bases, there was a span of 10 bases. The CDR3 is 14 amino acids. CDR3 nucleotides: TGCGCCAGCAGCTTGACTACGTCCCCAGATACGCAGTATTTT. This sequence encodes CASSLTTSPDTQYF.

This clonotype was counted a few times. The gene calls are TRBV9 and TRBJ1-4; D unclear. The CDR3 totals 16 residues. Germline V CDR1 and CDR2: SGDLS, YYNGEE. Trimming stripped 4 bases from V and 0 bases from J, with 13 bases between. This CDR3 is CASSPRVNPTNEKLFF. The CDR3 coding sequence is TGTGCCAGCAGCCCCCGTGTGAACCCAACTAATGAAAAACTGTTTTTT. Full variable domain (remainder filled in from reference TRBV9 and TRBJ1-4): DSGVTQTPKHLITATGQRVTLRCSPRSGDLSVYWYQQSLDQGLQFLIQYYNGEERAKGNILERFSAQQFPDLHSELNLSSLELGDSALYFCASSPRVNPTNEKLFFGSGTQLSVL.

This chain uses TRBV20-1 with TRBJ1-5, with D perhaps matching TRBD1 (5 bases). V lost 4 bases and J 7 bases, leaving 14 bases between the germline ends. The germline V gene has CDR1 DFQATT and CDR2 SNEGSKA (reference sequence). The CDR3 has 13 residues. CDR3 bases: TGCAGTGCTACCCGGGGGAGCGGGCAGCCCCAGCATTTT. Its translation is CSATRGSGQPQHF.

The chain has TRBV20-1 and TRBJ2-7; 7 nucleotides line up with TRBD2. The CDR3 covers 13 residues. V shed 3 bases and J 3 bases; nucleotides not matched to a gene: 5. Germline V gene data show CDR1 as DFQATT and CDR2 as SNEGSKA (reference sequence). As DNA, the CDR3 is TGCAGTGCTAGGCCATGGGAGGGCTACGAGCAGTACTTC. Its protein is CSARPWEGYEQYF.

This clonotype was recorded only once. The rearrangement uses TRBV20-1 and TRBJ2-6; D is unresolved. The CDR3 totals 16 residues. In germline, CDR1 is DFQATT, CDR2 SNEGSKA (reference sequence). With 5 bases removed from V and 0 bases from J, the gap between germline ends came to 14 bases. The CDR3 nucleotides are TGCAGTGCTCAAGACCTGGGTTCCTCTGGGGCCAACGTCCTGACTTTC. Translated: CSAQDLGSSGANVLTF.

In DNA, the CDR3 is TGTGCCAGCAGCACGACAATAAACTATGGCTACACCTTC. Translated: CASSTTINYGYTF. The gene calls are TRBV11-3 and TRBJ1-2, with D uncertain. The germline V gene has CDR1 SGHNT and CDR2 YENEEA. The CDR3 is made up of 13 amino acids. V lost 5 bases and J lost 2, with 9 bases in between.

This clonotype was seen more than once but under ten times. This rearrangement joins TRBV7-9 to TRBJ2-7, with a possible D match to TRBD1 (5 bases). Trimming removed 5 bases at V and 3 bases at J, with 17 bases between. Germline V lookup: CDR1 SEHNR, CDR2 FQNEAQ (reference sequence). The CDR3 contains 15 residues. The CDR3 DNA sequence: TGTGCCAGCAGCACCGACAGTGGGTCTGGCTACGAGCAGTACTTC. Translation gives CASSTDSGSGYEQYF.

This clonotype was seen just once. The rearrangement joins TRBV29-1 to TRBJ2-3, with TRBD1 matching 7 bases. The germline V gene has CDR1 SQVTM and CDR2 ANQGSEA. The V gene end was trimmed by 7 bases and the J gene end by 2 bases; junction bases not matched to a gene: 18. This CDR3 region has 17 residues. CDR3 protein: CSATKDRDSQYTDTQYF. Here the CDR3 DNA reads TGCAGCGCCACCAAAGACCGGGACAGCCAATACACAGATACGCAGTATTTT.

The chain carries TRBV3-1 and TRBJ2-1, with D perhaps matching TRBD1 (5 bases). CDR3 length: 12 residues. The ends were cut back, 0 bases at V and 15 bases at J, with 12 bases in the middle. The V gene's germline CDR1 is LGHDT and CDR2 YNNKEL (reference sequence). CDR3 sequence (DNA): TGTGCCAGCAGCCAAGAAACAGGCCGCCGGTTCTTC. This translates into CASSQETGRRFF.

The rearrangement joins TRBV12-3 or TRBV12-4 to TRBJ1-3; 10 bases are a match to TRBD1. The CDR3 covers 17 residues. V gave up 4 bases and J gave up 1 base; unmatched junction bases: 7. This CDR3 is CASSSTGTGASGNTIYF. For the CDR3, the DNA is TGTGCCAGCAGTTCCACCGGGACAGGGGCTTCTGGAAACACCATATATTTT.